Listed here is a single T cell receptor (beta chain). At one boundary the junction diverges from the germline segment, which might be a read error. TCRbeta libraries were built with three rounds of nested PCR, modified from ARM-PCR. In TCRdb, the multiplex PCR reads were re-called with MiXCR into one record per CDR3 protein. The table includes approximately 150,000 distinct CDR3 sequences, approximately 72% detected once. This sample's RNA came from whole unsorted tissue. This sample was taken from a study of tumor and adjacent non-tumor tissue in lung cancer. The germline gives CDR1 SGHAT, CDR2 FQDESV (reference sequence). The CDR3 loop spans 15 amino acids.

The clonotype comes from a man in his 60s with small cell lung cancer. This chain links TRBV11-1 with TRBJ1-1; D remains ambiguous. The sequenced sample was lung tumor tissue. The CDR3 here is CASSNLPTKNNEAFF. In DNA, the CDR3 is TGTGCCAGCAGCAATTTACCAACTAAGAACAATGAAGCTTTCTTT.